Here is one T cell receptor beta chain with its context. The sample comes from a study of patients and donors after allogeneic stem cell transplantation. TCRdb passed the RT-PCR reads through MiXCR, listing each CDR3 protein once. The sample has some 880,000 distinct CDR3 sequences, over 15% seen once. J lost 6 bases, V lost 6 bases, and 5 bases had no gene match. From germline, CDR1 is MGHDK and CDR2 SYGVNS. This CDR3 has 13 amino acids. This sequence originates from a human donor who was either an allogeneic HSCT recipient or a stem cell or donor lymphocyte infusion donor (not recorded which). It is not recorded whose cells these are; they may come from a transplant donor. Sequencing was carried out using blood, either unsorted or a sorted T cell fraction (not recorded which). This chain connects TRBV25-1 to TRBJ2-1; 7 nucleotides match TRBD1. The CDR3: CASSRDSVNEQFF. As DNA, the CDR3 is TGTGCCAGCAGCCGGGACAGCGTCAATGAGCAGTTCTTC.